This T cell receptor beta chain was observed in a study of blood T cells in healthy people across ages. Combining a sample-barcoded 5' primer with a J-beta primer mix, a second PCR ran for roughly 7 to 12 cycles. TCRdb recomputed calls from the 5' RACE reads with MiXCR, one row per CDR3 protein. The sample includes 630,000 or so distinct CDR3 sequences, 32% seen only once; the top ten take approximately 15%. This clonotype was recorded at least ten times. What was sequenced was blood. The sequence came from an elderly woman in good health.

The CDR3 DNA sequence: TGTGCCAGCAGCCCAACTAGCGGGGTCCGCAATGAGCAGTTCTTC. This encodes CASSPTSGVRNEQFF. The rearrangement joins TRBV7-9 to TRBJ2-1, with TRBD2 matching 10 bases. There are 15 residues in the CDR3. Germline-derived CDR1 and CDR2 are SEHNR and FQNEAQ (reference sequence). V shed 5 bases, J shed 6 bases, and the junction held 7 bases outside the gene matches.